The rows below give T cell receptor beta chains drawn from one sample of a study of OX40 agonist ivuxolimab in advanced cancers. Assay used: immunoSEQ multiplex PCR; TCRdb lists only in-frame clones, some missing. The sample yields roughly 22,000 clones, 86% seen once. Sequenced material: CD4+ or CD8+ T cells sorted from blood, taken in a trial of the OX40 agonist ivuxolimab. These TCRs come from an adult with an advanced solid tumor such as melanoma, head and neck, liver or kidney cancer. CDR3s include the opening cysteine and the closing phenylalanine or tryptophan. The D gene is left open where the match is weak. For some rows the clone size is stated as once, few or many, or as a class when expanded; others skip it.

15 | TRBJ2-1 | . | TRBD2 | TRBV5-6 | CASSHPRGRDVEQFF | TGTGCCAGCAGCCATCCTCGCGGGAGAGATGTTGAGCAGTTCTTC
15 | TRBJ2-7 | . | TRBD1 | TRBV11-2 | CASSYGQGLSYEQYF | TGTGCCAGCAGTTATGGACAGGGGCTCTCCTACGAGCAGTACTTC
15 | TRBJ1-2 | . | TRBD1 | TRBV7-6 | CASSLEETGGNGYTF | TGTGCCAGCAGCTTAGAGGAGACAGGGGGCAATGGCTACACCTTC
13 | TRBJ1-1 | . | . | TRBV18 | CASSWARGTEAFF | TGTGCCAGCTCGTGGGCGAGGGGCACTGAAGCTTTCTTT
14 | TRBJ2-2 | . | . | TRBV5-1 | CASSLEFTSGELFF | TGCGCCAGCAGCTTGGAATTTACGTCCGGGGAGCTGTTTTTT
15 | TRBJ2-7 | once | . | TRBV18 | CASSSTRRVSYEQYF | TGTGCCAGCTCGTCCACAAGGAGGGTCTCCTACGAGCAGTACTTC
16 | TRBJ2-7 | . | . | TRBV28 | CASSAEVDNSLYEQYF | TGTGCCAGCAGTGCCGAGGTAGACAATTCCCTCTACGAGCAGTACTTC
17 | TRBJ2-1 | . | TRBD2 | TRBV29-1 | CSVEDPPLAGQHNEQFF | TGCAGCGTTGAAGATCCTCCACTAGCGGGGCAACACAATGAGCAGTTCTTC
16 | TRBJ2-2 | . | . | TRBV13 | CASSLGRLANTGELFF | TGTGCCAGCAGCTTAGGCCGACTAGCGAACACCGGGGAGCTGTTTTTT
15 | TRBJ2-5 | . | . | TRBV7-9 | CASSLTEIVWETQYF | TGTGCCAGCAGCTTAACGGAAATAGTATGGGAGACCCAGTACTTC
16 | TRBJ2-1 | . | TRBD2 | TRBV6-5 | CASSYSAGGPQDEQFF | TGTGCCAGCAGTTACTCGGCGGGAGGGCCTCAGGATGAGCAGTTCTTC
12 | TRBJ2-1 | . | TRBD2 | TRBV6-5 | CASSDGGIEQFF | TGTGCCAGCAGCGACGGGGGGATTGAGCAGTTCTTC
14 | TRBJ2-5 | . | . | TRBV4-1 | CASSPPTVKETQYF | TGCGCCAGCAGCCCCCCGACAGTTAAAGAGACCCAGTACTTC
14 | TRBJ1-5 | . | . | TRBV18 | CASSPVTGYQPQHF | TGTGCCAGCTCACCCGTCACAGGTTATCAGCCCCAGCATTTT
14 | TRBJ1-5 | . | . | TRBV19 | CASSILVGNQPQHF | TGTGCCAGTAGTATATTGGTCGGAAATCAGCCCCAGCATTTT
15 | TRBJ1-1 | once | . | TRBV4-1 | CASSQERVLNTEAFF | TGCGCCAGCAGCCAAGAAAGAGTACTGAACACTGAAGCTTTCTTT
16 | TRBJ2-1 | . | . | TRBV7-8 | CASSLVPGSTYNEQFF | TGTGCCAGCAGCTTAGTTCCGGGGAGCACCTACAATGAGCAGTTCTTC
17 | TRBJ2-7 | . | TRBD2 | TRBV7-2 | CASSLDRGLAGAYEQYF | TGTGCCAGCAGCTTAGACCGAGGACTAGCGGGGGCCTACGAGCAGTACTTC
16 | TRBJ1-5 | . | . | TRBV27 | CASSLSRRYSNQPQHF | TGTGCCAGCAGTCTTTCTCGACGGTATAGCAATCAGCCCCAGCATTTT
11 | TRBJ2-7 | . | . | TRBV13 | CASSYSYEQYF | TGTGCCAGCAGCTACTCCTACGAGCAGTACTTC
11 | TRBJ2-7 | . | . | TRBV27 | CASSFGYEQYF | TGTGCCAGCAGTTTTGGCTACGAGCAGTACTTC
15 | TRBJ2-7 | . | . | TRBV19 | CASSIGPGTLYEQYF | TGTGCCAGTAGTATTGGTCCTGGCACCCTTTACGAGCAGTACTTC
18 | TRBJ2-1 | . | TRBD2 | TRBV27 | CASSYQGLALHPGNEQFF | TGTGCCAGCAGTTACCAAGGACTAGCGCTCCACCCGGGGAATGAGCAGTTCTTC
11 | TRBJ2-7 | . | . | TRBV27 | CASASLWEQYF | TGTGCCAGCGCATCCCTTTGGGAGCAGTACTTC
12 | TRBJ1-4 | . | . | TRBV9 | CASSMGGGKLFF | TGTGCCAGCAGCATGGGGGGCGGAAAACTGTTTTTT
14 | TRBJ2-7 | . | . | TRBV7-9 | CASSLWASSYEQYF | TGTGCCAGCAGCTTATGGGCAAGCTCCTACGAGCAGTACTTC
16 | TRBJ2-1 | . | . | TRBV11-2 | CASSPQGSNPYNEQFF | TGTGCCAGCAGCCCGCAGGGGAGCAACCCTTACAATGAGCAGTTCTTC
14 | TRBJ2-1 | . | . | TRBV27 | CASGVTTSYNEQFF | TGTGCCAGCGGCGTTACTACCTCCTACAATGAGCAGTTCTTC
16 | TRBJ1-5 | . | . | TRBV6-6 | CASRKKGGTGNQPQHF | TGTGCCAGCAGGAAAAAAGGGGGGACCGGGAATCAGCCCCAGCATTTT
14 | TRBJ1-1 | once | . | TRBV5-4 | CASSGRGLNTEAFF | TGTGCCAGCAGCGGGCGGGGGCTGAACACTGAAGCTTTCTTT
11 | TRBJ1-1 | few | . | TRBV20-1 | CSALDGTEAFF | TGCAGTGCTTTGGATGGTACTGAAGCTTTCTTT